Below are 23 T cell receptor beta chains sequenced from a single sample in a study of shared clonotypes between healthy human individuals. Only in-frame clones appear in the TCRdb table, and some are missing; sequencing was by immunoSEQ multiplex PCR. The profile shows 650,000 to 800,000 clones, roughly nine tenths of them singletons. CD8 cells classed as naive were CD45RO-negative and positively selected for CCR7, excluding terminally differentiated effector memory CD45RA+ cells. The specimen was naive CD8+ T cells sorted from blood. These receptors were collected from a man younger than 40 in good health.

This clone has just one count. The gene calls are TRBV28 and TRBJ2-7; 13 bases match TRBD2. Germline trimming cut 6 bases from V and 0 bases from J; bases unmatched to any gene: 11. This CDR3 region has 18 residues. CDR1 is MDHEN, CDR2 SYDVKM, per germline. The CDR3 region is CASSQPTGTSGISYEQYF. The CDR3 coding sequence is TGTGCCAGCAGCCAGCCCACCGGGACTAGCGGGATCTCCTACGAGCAGTACTTC.

This clone came up a few times. Other DNA sequences of this sample code for an identical CDR3. The rearrangement joins TRBV6-5 to TRBJ2-7; no reliable D call. V was pared by 0 bases and J by 4 bases, with 7 bases between. The CDR3 consists of 13 residues. Looked up from germline, CDR1 is MNHEY and CDR2 is SVGAGI. This chain's CDR3 is CASSYSSSYEQYF. In DNA, the CDR3 is TGTGCCAGCAGTTACTCAAGTTCGTACGAGCAGTACTTC.

This clone was picked up one time. The rearrangement joins TRBV6-1 to TRBJ1-1, with D hard to call. The CDR3 is 10 amino acids. The germline V gene has CDR1 MNHNS and CDR2 SASEGT. V was cut by 5 bases and J by 11 bases, with 9 bases left in between. The CDR3 bases are TGTGCCAGCAGTCCCCTGGCCGCTTTCTTT. Protein: CASSPLAAFF.

The J gene is TRBJ1-5, the V gene TRBV18; no firm D call. The CDR3 loop spans 16 amino acids. CDR1 is KGHSH and CDR2 is LQKENI in the germline V gene. Trimming removed 6 bases at V and 2 bases at J, with 17 bases between. The CDR3 spells CASSLWTSGRNQPQHF. The CDR3 DNA reads TGTGCCAGCTCCCTTTGGACCTCCGGTCGCAATCAGCCCCAGCATTTT.

V and J are TRBV7-9 and TRBJ2-7; tentatively, D is TRBD2 (5 bases). The CDR3 spans 14 residues. V gave up 7 bases and J gave up 4 bases, with 17 bases separating them. Germline-derived CDR1 and CDR2 are SEHNR and FQNEAQ (reference sequence). The CDR3 DNA sequence: TGTGCCAGCAACCAAAAGGACTCGAGTTACGAGCAGTACTTC. It translates to CASNQKDSSYEQYF.

The chain is built from TRBV6-5 and TRBJ1-2; 7 bases are shared with TRBD1. V dropped 8 bases and J dropped 4; count of bases not matched to a gene: 7. Germline CDR1 is MNHEY and CDR2 is SVGAGI. This CDR3 spans 13 amino acids. The DNA for the CDR3 is TGTGCCAGCGGAATAGACAGGGCCTATGGCTACACCTTC. This codes for CASGIDRAYGYTF.

Notes on this clone: The junction departs from germline at one end; a sequencing error may be responsible. J is TRBJ2-3 and V is TRBV6-5; D ambiguous. CDR3 length: 12 residues. Germline V gene sequence: CDR1 MNHEY, CDR2 SVGAGI. CDR3 in amino acids: CAIGLRTDTQYF. The CDR3 DNA sequence: TGCGCCATTGGGCTCCGGACCGATACGCAGTATTTT.

This clone was observed a single time. The V gene is TRBV10-3, the J gene TRBJ2-4, with 8 bases fitting TRBD1. The CDR3 spans 15 residues. Germline CDR1 is ENHRY and CDR2 is SYGVKD. J was trimmed by 5 bases and V by 4 bases; bases with no gene match: 7. The CDR3 sequence is CAISASTGVQNIQYF. In DNA, the CDR3 is TGTGCCATCAGTGCCTCGACAGGGGTCCAAAACATTCAGTACTTC.

The rearrangement links TRBV11-2 to TRBJ2-3; D gene uncertain. The CDR3 is 12 residues long. The germline V gene has CDR1 SGHAT and CDR2 FQNNGV. Trimming cost V 3 bases and J 4 bases, with 5 bases left between them. CDR3 sequence (DNA): TGTGCCAGCAGCTTTCGATCAGATACGCAGTATTTT. Translation gives CASSFRSDTQYF.

The chain uses TRBV6-5 and TRBJ2-1; TRBD2 is a possible D gene (6 bases). From germline, CDR1 is MNHEY and CDR2 SVGAGI. The CDR3 contains 16 residues. Trimming pared 0 bases from V and 0 bases from J, leaving 9 bases between. The DNA for the CDR3 is TGTGCCAGCAGTTACTCTCCTAGCGCCTCCTACAATGAGCAGTTCTTC. This encodes CASSYSPSASYNEQFF.

CDR3 amino acids: CASSSLGVSYEQYF. CDR3 coding DNA: TGTGCCAGCAGCTCCTTAGGGGTTTCCTACGAGCAGTACTTC. The chain employs TRBV27 and TRBJ2-7; D may be TRBD1 (5 bases). The germline V gene encodes CDR1 MNHEY and CDR2 SMNVEV (reference sequence). Trimming shortened V by 6 bases and J by 1 base, and 13 bases separated the two germline ends. CDR3 length: 14 residues.

V and J are TRBV7-8 and TRBJ1-3; possibly TRBD1 for D (6 bases). The germline gives CDR1 SGHVS, CDR2 FQNEAQ. The CDR3 loop spans 14 amino acids. The germline V and J ends were trimmed by 6 bases and 2 bases, with 11 bases remaining between them. The CDR3 DNA is TGTGCCAGCAGGGGGGGCCCGGCTGGAAACACCATATATTTT. This gives the protein CASRGGPAGNTIYF.

V is TRBV25-1 and J is TRBJ2-7; perhaps TRBD1 as D (5 bases). Per germline, CDR1 MGHDK and CDR2 SYGVNS. V lost 6 bases and J lost 2, with 14 bases in between. This CDR3 region has 14 residues. CDR3 protein: CASRTDSSPYEQYF. The CDR3 DNA follows: TGTGCCAGCAGAACAGACAGCAGCCCCTACGAGCAGTACTTC.

The chain has TRBV9 and TRBJ2-1, with 8 nucleotides matching TRBD1. Germline CDR1 is SGDLS and CDR2 is YYNGEE. The CDR3 runs 14 residues. Unmatched junction bases numbered 2, after V lost 0 bases and J lost 6 bases. The DNA for the CDR3 is TGTGCCAGCAGCGTAGCTCAGGGGGCCAATGAGCAGTTCTTC. This translates into CASSVAQGANEQFF.

The V and J genes are TRBV2 and TRBJ1-1, with 10 nucleotides matching TRBD1. Germline CDR1 SNHLY, CDR2 FYNNEI. The CDR3 contains 11 residues. The V gene end was trimmed by 10 bases and the J gene end by 6 bases; junction bases not matched to a gene: 2. CDR3 sequence: CAKGQGAEAFF. The CDR3 nucleotides are TGTGCCAAAGGACAGGGGGCTGAAGCTTTCTTT.

V and J are TRBV27 and TRBJ2-1, with 10 bases aligning to TRBD2. CDR1 and CDR2 (germline): MNHEY, SMNVEV (reference sequence). V trimming: 3 bases; J trimming: 4 bases; junction bases outside the gene matches: 6. This CDR3 is built from 16 residues. CDR3 sequence: CASSFVRAGGYNEQFF. In DNA, the CDR3 is TGTGCCAGCAGTTTCGTTCGAGCGGGAGGGTACAATGAGCAGTTCTTC.

The rearrangement uses TRBV7-9 and TRBJ1-2; the D gene is possibly TRBD1 (6 bases). This CDR3 contains 16 residues. V dropped 5 bases and J dropped 0 bases, with 16 bases sitting between them. Per germline, CDR1 SEHNR and CDR2 FQNEAQ (reference sequence). CDR3 DNA sequence: TGTGCCAGCAGCCCCTCAACCGGGACAACTAACTATGGCTACACCTTC. Amino acids: CASSPSTGTTNYGYTF. Drawing the rest from reference TRBV7-9 and TRBJ1-2, the complete variable domain is DTGVSQNPRHKITKRGQNVTFRCDPISEHNRLYWYRQTLGQGPEFLTYFQNEAQLEKSRLLSDRFSAERPKGSFSTLEIQRTEQGDSAMYLCASSPSTGTTNYGYTFGSGTRLTVV.

The chain has TRBV7-9 and TRBJ1-2; D remains ambiguous. Germline V gene lookup returns CDR1 SEHNR and CDR2 FQNEAQ (reference sequence). CDR3 length: 13 residues. V gave up 5 bases and J gave up 3 bases, with 10 bases separating them. In nucleotides, the CDR3 is TGTGCCAGCAGCCTAAGGCCGCACTATGGCTACACCTTC. Its protein is CASSLRPHYGYTF.

The chain employs TRBV5-5 and TRBJ2-7; 7 nucleotides align to TRBD1. Germline values: CDR1 SGHKS, CDR2 YYEKEE (reference sequence). Trimming removed 3 bases from V and 2 bases from J; junction bases left unmatched: 11. The CDR3 loop spans 16 amino acids. The CDR3 spells CASSSRGRDRTYEQYF. The CDR3 bases are TGTGCCAGCAGCTCCCGGGGACGGGACAGAACCTACGAGCAGTACTTC.

The chain uses TRBV7-6 and TRBJ2-7; TRBD1 or TRBD2 may be the D gene (7 bases each). There are 14 residues in the CDR3. Germline V CDR1 and CDR2: SGHVS, FNYEAQ. The ends were cut back, 4 bases at V and 4 bases at J, with 14 bases in the middle. The CDR3: CASSSGGGGYEQYF. The CDR3 DNA sequence: TGTGCCAGCAGCTCAGGGGGGGGAGGGTACGAGCAGTACTTC.

This chain links TRBV15 with TRBJ2-5, with D possibly matching TRBD2 (6 bases). V was shortened by 0 bases and J by 5 bases, with 19 bases between the two germline ends. The CDR3 has 17 residues. Germline V gene lookup returns CDR1 LNHNV and CDR2 YYDKDF (reference sequence). This CDR3 is CATSRDGLMEGGETQYF. The CDR3 DNA reads TGTGCCACCAGCAGAGATGGTTTAATGGAGGGCGGGGAGACCCAGTACTTC.

This clone was recorded only once. The chain combines TRBV27 with TRBJ2-1; 9 nucleotides agree with TRBD2. Trimming removed 2 bases from V and 6 bases from J; junction bases left unmatched: 5. CDR1 is MNHEY and CDR2 is SMNVEV in the germline V gene (reference sequence). The CDR3 length is 15 residues. The CDR3 sequence: CASSLRATSGNEQFF. The CDR3 nucleotides are TGTGCCAGCAGTTTAAGGGCGACTAGCGGCAATGAGCAGTTCTTC.

On this clone: The same CDR3 also results from other DNA sequences found in this sample. This rearrangement joins TRBV10-3 to TRBJ1-2, with D maybe TRBD1 (5 bases). The CDR3 spans 15 residues. The V end lost 9 bases, the J end lost 4 bases, and 21 bases lay between the germline ends. CDR1 and CDR2 (germline): ENHRY, SYGVKD. The CDR3 is CAIHSPEEGFYGYTF. The CDR3 coding sequence is TGTGCCATACATTCCCCGGAGGAGGGGTTCTATGGCTACACCTTC.